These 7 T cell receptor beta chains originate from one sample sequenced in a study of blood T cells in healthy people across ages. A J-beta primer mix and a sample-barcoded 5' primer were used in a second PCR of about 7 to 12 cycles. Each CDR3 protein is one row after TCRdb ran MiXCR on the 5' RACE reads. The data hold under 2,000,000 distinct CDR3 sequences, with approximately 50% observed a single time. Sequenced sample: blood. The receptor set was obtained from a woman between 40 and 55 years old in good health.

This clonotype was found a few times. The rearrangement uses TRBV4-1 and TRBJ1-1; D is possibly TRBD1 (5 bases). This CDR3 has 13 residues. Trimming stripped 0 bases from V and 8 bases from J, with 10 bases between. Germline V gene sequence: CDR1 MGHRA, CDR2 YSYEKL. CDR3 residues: CASSQEGVGEAFF. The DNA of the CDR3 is TGCGCCAGCAGCCAAGAGGGGGTGGGGGAAGCTTTCTTT.

The CDR3 protein is CASSFQPFSGANVLTF. In DNA, the CDR3 is TGCGCCAGCAGCTTCCAACCTTTCTCTGGGGCCAACGTCCTGACTTTC. V and J are TRBV5-1 and TRBJ2-6; D is uncertain. The V and J ends lost 2 bases and 0 bases respectively, with 9 bases between them. Germline CDR1 is SGHRS and CDR2 is YFSETQ. The CDR3 consists of 16 residues.

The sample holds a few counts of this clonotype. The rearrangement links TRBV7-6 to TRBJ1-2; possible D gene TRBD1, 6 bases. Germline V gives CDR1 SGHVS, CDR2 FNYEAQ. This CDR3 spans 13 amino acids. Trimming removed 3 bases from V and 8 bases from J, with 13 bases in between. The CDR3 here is CASSFKQGEGYTF. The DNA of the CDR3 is TGTGCCAGCAGCTTCAAACAGGGAGAAGGCTACACCTTC.

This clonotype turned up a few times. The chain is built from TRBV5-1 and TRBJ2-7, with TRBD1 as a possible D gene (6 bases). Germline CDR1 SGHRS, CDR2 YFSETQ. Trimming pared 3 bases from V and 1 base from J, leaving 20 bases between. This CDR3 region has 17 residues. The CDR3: CASSWGRSATISYEQYF. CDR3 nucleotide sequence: TGCGCCAGCAGCTGGGGGCGATCCGCTACGATTTCCTACGAGCAGTACTTC.

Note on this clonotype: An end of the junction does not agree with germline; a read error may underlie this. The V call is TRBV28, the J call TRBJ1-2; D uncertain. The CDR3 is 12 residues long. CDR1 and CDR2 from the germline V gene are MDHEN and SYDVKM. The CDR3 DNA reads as TGTGCCTGCAGATCGGGCTTATATGGCTACACCTTC. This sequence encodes CACRSGLYGYTF.

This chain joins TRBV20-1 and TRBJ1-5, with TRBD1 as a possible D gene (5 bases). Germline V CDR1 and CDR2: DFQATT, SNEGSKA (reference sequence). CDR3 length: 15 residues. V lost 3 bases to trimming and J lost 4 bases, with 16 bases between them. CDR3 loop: CSASRPGGINQPQHF. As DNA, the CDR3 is TGCAGTGCTAGCCGGCCCGGGGGTATTAATCAGCCCCAGCATTTT.

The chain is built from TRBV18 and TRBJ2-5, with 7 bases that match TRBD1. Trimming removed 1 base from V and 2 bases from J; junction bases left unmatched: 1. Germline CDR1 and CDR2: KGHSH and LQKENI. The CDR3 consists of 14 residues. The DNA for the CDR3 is TGTGCCAGCTCACCACAGGGACAGCAAGAGACCCAGTACTTC. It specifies CASSPQGQQETQYF.